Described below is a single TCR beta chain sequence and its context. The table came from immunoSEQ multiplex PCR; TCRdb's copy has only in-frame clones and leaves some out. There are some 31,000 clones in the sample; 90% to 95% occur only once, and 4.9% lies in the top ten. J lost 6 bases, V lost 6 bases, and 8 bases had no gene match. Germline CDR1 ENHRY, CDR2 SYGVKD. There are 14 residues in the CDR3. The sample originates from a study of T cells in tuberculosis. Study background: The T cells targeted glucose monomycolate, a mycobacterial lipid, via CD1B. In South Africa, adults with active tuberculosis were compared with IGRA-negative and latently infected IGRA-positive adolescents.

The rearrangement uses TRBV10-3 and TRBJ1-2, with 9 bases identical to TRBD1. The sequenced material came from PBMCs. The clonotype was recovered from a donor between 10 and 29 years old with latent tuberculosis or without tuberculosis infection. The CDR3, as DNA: TGTGCCATCAGCGCCACAGGGGGCTTAGATGGCTACACCTTC. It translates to CAISATGGLDGYTF.